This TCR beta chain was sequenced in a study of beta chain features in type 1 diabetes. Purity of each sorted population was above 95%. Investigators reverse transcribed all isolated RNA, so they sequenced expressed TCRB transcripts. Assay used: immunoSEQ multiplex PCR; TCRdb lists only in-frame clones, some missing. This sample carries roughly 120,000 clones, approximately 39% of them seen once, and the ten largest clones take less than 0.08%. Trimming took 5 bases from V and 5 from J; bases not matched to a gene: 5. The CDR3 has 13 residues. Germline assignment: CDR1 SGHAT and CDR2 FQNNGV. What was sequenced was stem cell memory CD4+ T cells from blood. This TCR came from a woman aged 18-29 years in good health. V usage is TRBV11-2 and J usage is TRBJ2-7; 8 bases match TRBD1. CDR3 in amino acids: CASSTDRGHEQYF. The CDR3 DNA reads TGTGCCAGCAGCACAGACAGGGGCCACGAGCAGTACTTC.